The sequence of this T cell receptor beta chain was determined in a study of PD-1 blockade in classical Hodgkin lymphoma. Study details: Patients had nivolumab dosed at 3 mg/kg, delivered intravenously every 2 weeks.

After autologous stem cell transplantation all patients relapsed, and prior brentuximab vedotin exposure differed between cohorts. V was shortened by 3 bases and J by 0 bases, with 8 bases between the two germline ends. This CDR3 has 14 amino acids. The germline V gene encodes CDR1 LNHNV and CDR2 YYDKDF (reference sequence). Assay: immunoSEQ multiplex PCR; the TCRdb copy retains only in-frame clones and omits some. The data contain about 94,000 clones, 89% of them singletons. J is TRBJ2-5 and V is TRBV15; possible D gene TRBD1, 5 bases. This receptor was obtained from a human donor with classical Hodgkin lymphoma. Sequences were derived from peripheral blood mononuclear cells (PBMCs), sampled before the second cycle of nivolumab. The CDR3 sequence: CATSRDTNQETQYF. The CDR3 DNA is TGTGCCACCAGCAGGGACACCAACCAAGAGACCCAGTACTTC.